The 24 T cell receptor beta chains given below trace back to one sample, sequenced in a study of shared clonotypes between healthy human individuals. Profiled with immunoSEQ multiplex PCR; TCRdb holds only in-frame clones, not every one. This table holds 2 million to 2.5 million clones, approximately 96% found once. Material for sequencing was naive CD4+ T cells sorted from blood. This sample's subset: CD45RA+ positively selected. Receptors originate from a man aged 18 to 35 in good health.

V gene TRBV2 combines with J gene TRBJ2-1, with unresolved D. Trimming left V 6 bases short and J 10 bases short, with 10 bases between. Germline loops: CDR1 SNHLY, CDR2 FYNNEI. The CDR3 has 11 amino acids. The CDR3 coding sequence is TGTGCCAGCAGCCTGGGCTTCGAGCAGTTCTTC. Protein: CASSLGFEQFF.

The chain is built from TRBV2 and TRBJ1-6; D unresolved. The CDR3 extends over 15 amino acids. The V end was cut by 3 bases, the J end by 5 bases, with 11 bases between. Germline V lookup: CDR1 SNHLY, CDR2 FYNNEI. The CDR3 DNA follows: TGTGCCAGCAGTGAGAGGTGGGCGGATAATTCACCCCTCCACTTT. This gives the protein CASSERWADNSPLHF.

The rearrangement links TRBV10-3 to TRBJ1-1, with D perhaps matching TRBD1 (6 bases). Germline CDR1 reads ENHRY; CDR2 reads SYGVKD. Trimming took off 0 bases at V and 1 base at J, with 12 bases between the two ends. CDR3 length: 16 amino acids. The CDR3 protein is CAISESTGAANTEAFF. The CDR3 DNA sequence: TGTGCCATCAGTGAGTCGACGGGGGCGGCGAACACTGAAGCTTTCTTT.

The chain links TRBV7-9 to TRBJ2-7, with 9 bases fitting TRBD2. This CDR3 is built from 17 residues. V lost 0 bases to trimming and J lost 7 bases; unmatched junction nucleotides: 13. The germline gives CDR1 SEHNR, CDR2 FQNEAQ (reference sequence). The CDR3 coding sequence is TGTGCCAGCAGCTTAGCGCTCGGCGGGAGGGCCCTGGGGGAGCAGTACTTC. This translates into CASSLALGGRALGEQYF.

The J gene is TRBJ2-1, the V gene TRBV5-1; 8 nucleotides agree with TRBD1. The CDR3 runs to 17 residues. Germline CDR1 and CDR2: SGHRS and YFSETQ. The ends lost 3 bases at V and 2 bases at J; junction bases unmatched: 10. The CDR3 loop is CASSSILWTGTYNEQFF. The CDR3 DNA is TGCGCCAGCAGCTCGATCCTGTGGACAGGGACCTACAATGAGCAGTTCTTC.

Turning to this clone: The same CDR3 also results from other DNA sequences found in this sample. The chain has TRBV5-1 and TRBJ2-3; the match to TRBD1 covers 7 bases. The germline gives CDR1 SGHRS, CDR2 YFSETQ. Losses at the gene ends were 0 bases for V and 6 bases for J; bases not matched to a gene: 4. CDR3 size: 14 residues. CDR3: CASSLVQGSDTQYF. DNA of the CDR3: TGCGCCAGCAGCTTGGTACAGGGGAGCGATACGCAGTATTTT.

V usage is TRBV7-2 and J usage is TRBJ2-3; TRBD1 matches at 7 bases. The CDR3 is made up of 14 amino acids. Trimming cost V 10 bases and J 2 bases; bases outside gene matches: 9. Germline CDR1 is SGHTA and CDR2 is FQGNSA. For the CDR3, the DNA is TGTGCCACTGACACGGGACAGTACACAGATACGCAGTATTTT. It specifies CATDTGQYTDTQYF.

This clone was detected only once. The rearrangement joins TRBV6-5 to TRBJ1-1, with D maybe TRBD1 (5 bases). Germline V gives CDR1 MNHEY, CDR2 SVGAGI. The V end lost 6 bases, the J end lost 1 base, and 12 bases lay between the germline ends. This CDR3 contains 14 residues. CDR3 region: CASSRGRSNTEAFF. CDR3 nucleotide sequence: TGTGCCAGCAGCCGGGGACGGTCGAACACTGAAGCTTTCTTT.

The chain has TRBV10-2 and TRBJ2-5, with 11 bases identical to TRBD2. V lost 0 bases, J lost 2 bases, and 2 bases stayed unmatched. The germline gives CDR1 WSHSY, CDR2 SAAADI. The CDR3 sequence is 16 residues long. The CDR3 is CASSESVAGGQETQYF. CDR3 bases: TGCGCCAGCAGTGAGTCAGTAGCGGGGGGGCAAGAGACCCAGTACTTC.

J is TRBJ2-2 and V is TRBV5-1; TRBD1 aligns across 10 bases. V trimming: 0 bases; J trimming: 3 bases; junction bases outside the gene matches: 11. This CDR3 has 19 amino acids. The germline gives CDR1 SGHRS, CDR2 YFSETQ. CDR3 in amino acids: CASSLEGWTGGAYTGELFF. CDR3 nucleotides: TGCGCCAGCAGCTTGGAGGGGTGGACAGGGGGTGCTTACACCGGGGAGCTGTTTTTT.

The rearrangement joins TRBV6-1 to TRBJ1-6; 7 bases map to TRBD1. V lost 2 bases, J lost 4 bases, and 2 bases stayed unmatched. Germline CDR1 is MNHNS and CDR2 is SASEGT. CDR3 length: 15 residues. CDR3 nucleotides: TGTGCCAGCAGTGAACTACAGGGGTATAATTCACCCCTCCACTTT. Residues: CASSELQGYNSPLHF.

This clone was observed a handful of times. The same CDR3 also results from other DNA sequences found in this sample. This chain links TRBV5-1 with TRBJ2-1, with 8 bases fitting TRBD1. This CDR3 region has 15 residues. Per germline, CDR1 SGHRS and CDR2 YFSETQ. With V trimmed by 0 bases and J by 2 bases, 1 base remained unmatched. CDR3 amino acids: CASSLGTGTYNEQFF. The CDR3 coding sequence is TGCGCCAGCAGCTTGGGGACAGGGACCTACAATGAGCAGTTCTTC.

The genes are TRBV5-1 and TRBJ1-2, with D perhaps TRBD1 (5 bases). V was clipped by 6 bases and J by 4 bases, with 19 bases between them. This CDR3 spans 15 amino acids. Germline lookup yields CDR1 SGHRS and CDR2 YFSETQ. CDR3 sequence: CASNPSTGSVYGYTF. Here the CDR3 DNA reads TGCGCCAGCAACCCTAGTACAGGATCGGTCTATGGCTACACCTTC.

DNA for the CDR3: TGTGCCAGCAGTGCCGGGACAGGGGATCATTCACCCCTCCACTTT. Encoded protein: CASSAGTGDHSPLHF. The chain combines TRBV2 with TRBJ1-6; 10 bases agree with TRBD1. The V segment lost 4 bases and the J segment 8 bases; nucleotides outside the gene matches: 5. Germline CDR1 reads SNHLY; CDR2 reads FYNNEI. The CDR3 spans 15 residues.

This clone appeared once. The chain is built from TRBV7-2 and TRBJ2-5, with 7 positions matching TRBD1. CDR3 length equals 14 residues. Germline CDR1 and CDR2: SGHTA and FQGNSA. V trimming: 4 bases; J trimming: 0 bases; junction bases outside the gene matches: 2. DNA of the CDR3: TGTGCCAGCAGCTCACAGGGGTACCAAGAGACCCAGTACTTC. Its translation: CASSSQGYQETQYF. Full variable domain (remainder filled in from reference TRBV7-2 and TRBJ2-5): GAGVSQSPSNKVTEKGKDVELRCDPISGHTALYWYRQSLGQGLEFLIYFQGNSAPDKSGLPSDRFSAERTGGSVSTLTIQRTQQEDSAVYLCASSSQGYQETQYFGPGTRLLVL.

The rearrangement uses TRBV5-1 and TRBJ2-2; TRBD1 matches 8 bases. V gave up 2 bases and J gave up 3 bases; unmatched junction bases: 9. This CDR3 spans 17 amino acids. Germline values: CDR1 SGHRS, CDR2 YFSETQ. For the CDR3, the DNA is TGCGCCAGCAGCTTACTGGGGTCGACAGGGGACACCGGGGAGCTGTTTTTT. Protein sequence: CASSLLGSTGDTGELFF.

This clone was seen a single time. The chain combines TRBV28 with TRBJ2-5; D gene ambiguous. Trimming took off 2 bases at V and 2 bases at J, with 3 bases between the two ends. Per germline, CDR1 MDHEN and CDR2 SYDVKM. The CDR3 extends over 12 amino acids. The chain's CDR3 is CASSLRQETQYF. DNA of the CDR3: TGTGCCAGCAGTTTACGGCAAGAGACCCAGTACTTC.

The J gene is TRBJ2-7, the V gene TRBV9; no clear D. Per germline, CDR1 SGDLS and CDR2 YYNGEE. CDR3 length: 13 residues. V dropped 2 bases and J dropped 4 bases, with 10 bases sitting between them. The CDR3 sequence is CASSVNSNYEQYF. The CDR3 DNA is TGTGCCAGCAGCGTCAACAGCAATTACGAGCAGTACTTC.

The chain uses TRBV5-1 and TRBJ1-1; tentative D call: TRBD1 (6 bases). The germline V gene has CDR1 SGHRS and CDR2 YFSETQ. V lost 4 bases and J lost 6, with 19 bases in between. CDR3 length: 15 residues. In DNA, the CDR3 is TGCGCCAGCAGCCCCCGGACAGCGGGGTACGCTGAAGCTTTCTTT. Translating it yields CASSPRTAGYAEAFF. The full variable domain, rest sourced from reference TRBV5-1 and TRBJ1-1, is KAGVTQTPRYLIKTRGQQVTLSCSPISGHRSVSWYQQTPGQGLQFLFEYFSETQRNKGNFPGRFSGRQFSNSRSEMNVSTLELGDSALYLCASSPRTAGYAEAFFGQGTRLTVV.

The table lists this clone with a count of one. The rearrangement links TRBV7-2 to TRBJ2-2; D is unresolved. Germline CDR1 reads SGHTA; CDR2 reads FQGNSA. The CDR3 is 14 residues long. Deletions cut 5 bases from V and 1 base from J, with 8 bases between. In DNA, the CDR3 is TGTGCCAGCAGCCCCGAGCGGAACACCGGGGAGCTGTTTTTT. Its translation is CASSPERNTGELFF.

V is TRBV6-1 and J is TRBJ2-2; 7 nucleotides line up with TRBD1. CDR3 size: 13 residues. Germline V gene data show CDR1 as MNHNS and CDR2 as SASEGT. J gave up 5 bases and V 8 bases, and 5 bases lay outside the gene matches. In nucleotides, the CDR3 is TGTGCCAGCCGACAGGGTGAAACCGGGGAGCTGTTTTTT. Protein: CASRQGETGELFF.

The DNA of the CDR3 is TGTGCCAGCAGCCTAGACAGGGGGCCTAACTATGGCTACACCTTC. This codes for CASSLDRGPNYGYTF. J is TRBJ1-2 and V is TRBV7-2, with 10 bases identical to TRBD1. CDR3 length: 15 amino acids. The V gene end was trimmed by 5 bases and the J gene end by 0 bases; junction bases not matched to a gene: 3. The V gene's germline CDR1 is SGHTA and CDR2 FQGNSA.

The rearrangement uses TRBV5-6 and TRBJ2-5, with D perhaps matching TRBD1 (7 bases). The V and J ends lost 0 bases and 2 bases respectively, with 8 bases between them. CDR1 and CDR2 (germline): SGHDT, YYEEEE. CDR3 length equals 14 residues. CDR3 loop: CASSLAGGQETQYF. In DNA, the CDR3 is TGTGCCAGCAGCTTGGCAGGGGGGCAAGAGACCCAGTACTTC.

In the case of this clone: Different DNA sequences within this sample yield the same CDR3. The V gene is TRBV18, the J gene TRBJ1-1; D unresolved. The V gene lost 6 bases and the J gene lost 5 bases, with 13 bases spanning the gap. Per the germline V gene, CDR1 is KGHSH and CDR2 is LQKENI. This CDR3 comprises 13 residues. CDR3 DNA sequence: TGTGCCAGCTCGCCCACAGAGGGAACTGAAGCTTTCTTT. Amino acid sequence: CASSPTEGTEAFF.